These T cell receptor beta chains were read from a single sample in a study of cytomegalovirus exposure and HLA in healthy donors. The table came from immunoSEQ multiplex PCR; TCRdb's copy has only in-frame clones and leaves some out. The sample includes 130,000 to 150,000 clones, about 91% of them seen just once. The sample taken for sequencing was PBMCs. The receptors stem from a woman between 18 and 29 years old in good health and CMV-seropositive. Each CDR3 is given with its conserved first and last residue. Each record gives: clone size, V gene, CDR3 protein. Clone sizes are given selectively: once, few, many, or a class where the clone is expanded.

once,TRBV9,CASSVDVPGGRNSPLHF
NA,TRBV9,CASSVGQRTGELFF
NA,TRBV2,CASSGQGAEPQHF
NA,TRBV13,CASRAGLAGHNEQFF
few,TRBV19,CASSISPGYSYGYTF
NA,TRBV30,CAWSATHGTWGNQPQHF
NA,TRBV5-1,CASSPGGAVDNEKLFF
NA,TRBV6-1,CASSESRRNYGYTF
NA,TRBV5-1,CASSSGISLWDEQFF
NA,TRBV5-1,CASSSTGSGYEQYF
NA,TRBV15,CATSIIPSQGGTEAFF
once,TRBV9,CASSGQTGTQETQYF
NA,TRBV7-9,CASSSNTYTEAFF
NA,TRBV5-1,CASSWKDRVGGYTF
NA,TRBV7-2,CASSLPGPASPLHF
NA,TRBV4-2,CASSPTSGYEQYF
NA,TRBV7-9,CASSLSDRANEQYF
NA,TRBV7-2,CASSPPSAYEQYF
NA,TRBV6-1,CASSEVLGVGQPQHF
NA,TRBV5-5,CASSPGTGPFYEQYF
NA,TRBV5-5,CASSPDSAGLYGYTF
NA,TRBV9,CASSVEDRERREQYF
NA,TRBV5-1,CASSLRDSAIDEQFF
NA,TRBV4-1,CASSQAGSRETQYF
NA,TRBV19,CASSITGRELFF
once,TRBV9,CASSVLGTSGRGAGELFF
NA,TRBV4-1,CASSQANRMGYGYTF
NA,TRBV5-1,CASSSTGTGNTIYF
NA,TRBV11-2,CASSLGRDRRYF
NA,TRBV5-1,CASSLPIPGVNTEAFF
NA,TRBV28,CASSFYGTGARGEQFF
NA,TRBV6-5,CASSPGQAPYEQYF
NA,TRBV30,CAWRGVKMTQYF
few,TRBV11-1,CASSTNRDWYTNEQFF
NA,TRBV7-8,CASSVIQDSYEQYF
once,TRBV7-6,CASSLGAHVLGELFF
NA,TRBV5-6,CASSLRAAKNIQYF
NA,TRBV27,CATRPHDRDSYEQYF
NA,TRBV30,CAWARLRDTQYF
NA,TRBV7-7,CASSPYPQTGSYNEQFF
NA,TRBV7-3,CASSPFGGASTDTQYF
NA,TRBV15,CATSRGDRGNTEAFF
NA,TRBV5-4,CASSPGHNIYEQYF
NA,TRBV7-2,CASSPGLAGDTQYF
few,TRBV7-3,CASSTQGGTEAFF
NA,TRBV19,CASSMLPGVAYEQYF
NA,TRBV9,CASSVGFAGAYGYTF
NA,TRBV28,CASSLSDYGYTF
NA,TRBV4-1,CASSREISGGAREQYF
NA,TRBV27,CASSLYGTTGTEAFF
once,TRBV5-1,CASSLVAAGTLAKNIQYF
NA,TRBV6-6,CASRLGEGLYGYTF
NA,TRBV5-6,CASSMNRGRTEAFF